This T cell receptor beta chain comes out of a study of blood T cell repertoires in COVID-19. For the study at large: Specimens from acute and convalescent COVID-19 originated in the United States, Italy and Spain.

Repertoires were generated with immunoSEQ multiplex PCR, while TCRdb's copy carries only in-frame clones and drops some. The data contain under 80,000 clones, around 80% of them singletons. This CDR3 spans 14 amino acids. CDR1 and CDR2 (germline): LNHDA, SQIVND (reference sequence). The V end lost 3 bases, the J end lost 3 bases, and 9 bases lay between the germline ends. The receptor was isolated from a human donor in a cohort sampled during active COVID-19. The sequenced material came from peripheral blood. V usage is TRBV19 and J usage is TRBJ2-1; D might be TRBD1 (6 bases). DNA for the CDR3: TGTGCCAGTAGTATCGGGACATTCTACAATGAGCAGTTCTTC. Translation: CASSIGTFYNEQFF. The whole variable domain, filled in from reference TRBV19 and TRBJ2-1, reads DGGITQSPKYLFRKEGQNVTLSCEQNLNHDAMYWYRQDPGQGLRLIYYSQIVNDFQKGDIAEGYSVSREKKESFPLTVTSAQKNPTAFYLCASSIGTFYNEQFFGPGTRLTVL.